The 13 T cell receptor beta chains presented below share a single source sample, sequenced in a study of post-analysis software for immune sequencing data. Study-wide results and caveats: Included in a set of 5 or 6 TRBV segments more frequent in patients than controls were TRBV5-6, TRBV5-1 and TRBV20-1.

TCR beta libraries were prepared from cDNA with unique molecular identifiers. One entry per CDR3 protein results from TCRdb running MiXCR on the PCR reads. The sample records hundreds of thousands of distinct CDR3 sequences, approximately 30% being singletons. These TCRs' antigens remain unknown. Sequencing was done on a sample of blood. The receptors stem from a girl aged 10 to 17 with multiple sclerosis.

Only a few counts were recorded for this clonotype. V gene TRBV6-6 combines with J gene TRBJ2-1; D remains ambiguous. Germline assignment: CDR1 MNHNY and CDR2 SVGAGI (reference sequence). There are 14 residues in the CDR3. Between the trimmed V and J ends, which lost 0 bases and 7 bases, there was a span of 10 bases. The CDR3 bases are TGTGCCAGCAGTTACTCCTGGGGTGGGAATGAGCAGTTCTTC. Translation: CASSYSWGGNEQFF.

This rearrangement joins TRBV29-1 to TRBJ2-1; D uncertain. V lost 5 bases and J lost 5, with 19 bases in between. Per germline, CDR1 SQVTM and CDR2 ANQGSEA. CDR3 size: 15 residues. The CDR3 loop is CSVSLTAATHNEQFF. The CDR3 DNA reads TGCAGCGTTTCCCTTACCGCCGCGACCCACAATGAGCAGTTCTTC.

The CDR3, as DNA: TGCGCCAGCAGCCAGGCGGGACAGGGGAATGGCAATCAGCCCCAGCATTTT. Encoded protein: CASSQAGQGNGNQPQHF. V is TRBV4-1 and J is TRBJ1-5, with 10 nucleotides matching TRBD1. Germline V CDR1 and CDR2: MGHRA, YSYEKL. The junction had 7 bases not matched to a gene; V was cut back by 3 bases and J by 2 bases. This CDR3 is 17 amino acids long.

The rearrangement joins TRBV2 to TRBJ2-3, with no clear D. The V gene lost 3 bases and the J gene lost 2 bases, with 9 bases spanning the gap. This CDR3 comprises 14 residues. Germline V gene lookup returns CDR1 SNHLY and CDR2 FYNNEI. Here the CDR3 DNA reads TGTGCCAGCAGTGAGAGCAGTTACACAGATACGCAGTATTTT. Protein: CASSESSYTDTQYF.

V is TRBV29-1 and J is TRBJ2-5, with 8 bases identical to TRBD1. The end of the DNA is better explained by TRBJ2-7, so the J call may be wrong. The CDR3 totals 12 residues. The germline gives CDR1 SQVTM, CDR2 ANQGSEA. In DNA, the CDR3 is TGCAGCGTCCAAGACAGGGGCTACGAGCAGTACTTC. As protein: CSVQDRGYEQYF.

CDR3 DNA: TGTGCCAGCAGTGAATATCCGGCTCCTGGGATCAATGAGCAGTTCTTC. This translates into CASSEYPAPGINEQFF. The chain has TRBV25-1 and TRBJ2-1; no reliable D call. V was cut by 0 bases and J by 6 bases, with 15 bases left in between. The germline gives CDR1 MGHDK, CDR2 SYGVNS. The CDR3 totals 16 residues. Variable domain in full (rest from reference TRBV25-1 and TRBJ2-1): EADIYQTPRYLVIGTGKKITLECSQTMGHDKMYWYQQDPGMELHLIHYSYGVNSTEKGDLSSESTVSRIRTEHFPLTLESARPSHTSQYLCASSEYPAPGINEQFFGPGTRLTVL.

This chain links TRBV9 with TRBJ2-4, with TRBD2 matching 7 bases. V was pared by 6 bases and J by 5 bases, with 5 bases of the junction left unmatched. The CDR3 contains 13 residues. CDR1 is SGDLS, CDR2 YYNGEE, per germline. In DNA form, the CDR3 reads TGTGCCAGCATGGGGGGGAACGAAAACATTCAGTACTTC. This gives the protein CASMGGNENIQYF.

In its sample, this clonotype was seen a few times. The rearrangement uses TRBV20-1 and TRBJ2-7, with D perhaps matching TRBD1 (5 bases). The CDR3 contains 13 residues. CDR1 is DFQATT, CDR2 SNEGSKA, per germline (reference sequence). V gave up 6 bases and J gave up 7 bases, with 19 bases separating them. The CDR3 protein is CSARQLSYNEQYF. For the CDR3, the DNA is TGCAGTGCAAGACAGCTTTCCTACAATGAGCAGTACTTC.

The V call is TRBV5-1, the J call TRBJ2-1; 7 bases match TRBD1. In germline, CDR1 is SGHRS, CDR2 YFSETQ. The CDR3 consists of 17 residues. V trimming: 0 bases; J trimming: 0 bases; junction bases outside the gene matches: 6. DNA for the CDR3: TGCGCCAGCAGCTTGGCGGACAGGCTGGGCTCCTACAATGAGCAGTTCTTC. This translates into CASSLADRLGSYNEQFF.

This clonotype showed up just a few times. The rearrangement uses TRBV27 and TRBJ2-1; a weak D match, TRBD2 (7 bases). Germline V lookup: CDR1 MNHEY, CDR2 SMNVEV (reference sequence). Trimming took off 6 bases at V and 6 bases at J, with 15 bases between the two ends. The CDR3 contains 14 residues. The CDR3 loop is CASRGGGRANEQFF. As DNA, the CDR3 is TGTGCCAGCAGAGGGGGGGGTAGGGCCAATGAGCAGTTCTTC.

The gene calls are TRBV28 and TRBJ2-4, with TRBD1 matching 8 bases. There are 15 residues in the CDR3. Germline loops: CDR1 MDHEN, CDR2 SYDVKM. The trim removed 5 bases at V and 3 bases at J, leaving 6 bases unmatched. In DNA form, the CDR3 reads TGTGCCAGCAGTGCAGGGGGCGCGGGCAAAAACATTCAGTACTTC. This gives the protein CASSAGGAGKNIQYF.

This clonotype was observed many times. The chain carries TRBV29-1 and TRBJ2-3; D is undetermined. This CDR3 is 12 amino acids long. The V end lost 2 bases, the J end lost 0 bases, and 3 bases lay between the germline ends. The V gene's germline CDR1 is SQVTM and CDR2 ANQGSEA. CDR3 loop: CSVEQSTDTQYF. In DNA, the CDR3 is TGCAGCGTTGAACAGAGCACAGATACGCAGTATTTT.

The table lists this clonotype with a count of one. The genes are TRBV12-3 or TRBV12-4 and TRBJ2-1; D not resolved. The CDR3 is 17 amino acids. The germline V and J ends were trimmed by 1 base and 0 bases, with 13 bases remaining between them. CDR3 in amino acids: CASSLEVLESSYNEQFF. DNA for the CDR3: TGTGCCAGCAGTTTAGAAGTCCTGGAGAGCTCCTACAATGAGCAGTTCTTC.